The rows below give T cell receptor beta chains drawn from one sample of a study of T cells after yellow fever vaccination. TCRdb itself ran the 5' RACE reads through MiXCR, one entry per CDR3 protein. The sample comprises about 310,000 distinct CDR3 sequences, around 3.9% of which are singletons, and 23% rests with the top ten. The specimen was PBMCs, collected on the day of the yellow fever booster vaccination. All receptors come from a man younger than 30 who received the YFV17D yellow fever vaccine. The CDR3 runs from the conserved cysteine through the conserved F or W. Each record gives: V gene, D gene, clone size, J gene, CDR3 protein, CDR3 DNA. The D gene is left open where the match is weak. Where a row states a size, it is once, few, many or the class of an expanded clone; other rows omit it.

TRBV12-3/TRBV12-4,.,many,TRBJ2-1,CASSRLDEQFF,TGTGCCAGCAGCCGCTTGGATGAGCAGTTCTTC
TRBV4-1,TRBD2,.,TRBJ2-5,CASSPGGRGGLETQYF,TGCGCCAGCAGCCCTGGGGGGCGGGGGGGCTTGGAGACCCAGTACTTC
TRBV7-2,TRBD1,few,TRBJ1-1,CASSPSRDSWRAFF,TGTGCCAGCAGCCCTAGCCGGGACAGCTGGAGGGCTTTCTTT
TRBV10-3,.,.,TRBJ2-5,CAISDAGQGQETQYF,TGTGCCATCAGTGATGCGGGGCAGGGACAAGAGACCCAGTACTTC
TRBV24-1,.,many,TRBJ2-5,CATSLSGEETQYF,TGTGCCACGTCACTGTCGGGCGAGGAGACCCAGTACTTC
TRBV27,.,few,TRBJ2-1,CASSLLVVQAHGELFF,TGTGCCAGCAGTTTATTGGTTGTACAGGCCCACGGGGAGTTGTTCTTC
TRBV20-1,.,many,TRBJ2-4,CSASRERAFQYF,TGCAGTGCCTCCCGGGAACGGGCATTTCAGTACTTC
TRBV6-2/TRBV6-3,.,few,TRBJ2-7,CASRSTGSSYEQYF,TGTGCCAGCAGATCGACAGGTAGCTCCTACGAGCAGTACTTC
TRBV12-3/TRBV12-4,.,.,TRBJ2-5,CASRLAAAGTQYF,TGTGCCAGCAGGTTGGCGGCGGCAGGGACCCAGTACTTC
TRBV7-9,.,few,TRBJ2-3,CASSSAGKYTDTQYF,TGTGCCAGCAGCTCGGCGGGGAAATACACAGATACGCAGTATTTT
TRBV27,.,.,TRBJ2-4,CASSLQGGEAKNIQYF,TGTGCCAGCAGTTTACAGGGCGGGGAAGCCAAAAACATTCAGTACTTC
TRBV12-3/TRBV12-4,TRBD2,many,TRBJ2-5,CASSRPTDLAGGSQETQYF,TGTGCCAGCAGTCGACCAACCGATCTAGCGGGGGGTAGTCAAGAGACCCAGTACTTC
TRBV2,.,many,TRBJ1-1,CASSVRTEAFF,TGTGCCAGCAGTGTACGCACTGAAGCTTTCTTT
TRBV19,.,.,TRBJ2-3,CASSARSIADTQYF,TGTGCCAGTAGTGCTCGGAGTATTGCAGATACGCAGTATTTT
TRBV28,TRBD2,many,TRBJ2-3,CASGWRLAGGQDTQYF,TGTGCCAGCGGATGGAGACTAGCGGGGGGGCAAGATACGCAGTATTTT